The rows below give T cell receptor beta chains drawn from one sample of a study of CD8+CD57+ T cells in acquired aplastic anemia. Each CDR3 protein gets one entry after TCRdb re-called the reads with MiXCR. The repertoire has around 200,000 distinct CDR3 sequences, almost 50% of them found once; the top ten carry 10% to 15%. Sequencing used sorted CD4+, CD8+, or CD8+CD57+ T cells (not recorded which) from PBMCs. Receptors were obtained from a human donor with aplastic anemia. Both conserved end residues are part of each CDR3. A D gene is named only where the DNA matches it firmly. Size values are once, few and many counts, or a class for expanded clones, and some rows have none.

size	V	D	J	CDR3	DNA
once	TRBV6-1	NA	TRBJ2-1	CASSQGLSESDEQFF	TGTGCCAGCAGCCAAGGACTTTCGGAGAGCGATGAGCAGTTCTTC
NA	TRBV15	TRBD1	TRBJ1-5	CATSRFPGQGVNQPQHF	TGTGCCACCAGCAGATTCCCGGGACAGGGCGTCAATCAGCCCCAGCATTTT
many	TRBV29-1	NA	TRBJ2-7	CSVEVYRGGGEQYF	TGCAGCGTTGAAGTGTATAGGGGGGGGGGAGAGCAGTACTTC
many	TRBV10-3	NA	TRBJ2-7	CAIRQGRVAGEQYF	TGTGCCATCAGACAGGGGCGAGTTGCGGGGGAGCAGTACTTC
many	TRBV5-1	TRBD1	TRBJ1-2	CASSFGTGPRDYGYTF	TGCGCCAGCAGCTTTGGGACAGGGCCTAGGGACTATGGCTACACCTTC
many	TRBV12-3/TRBV12-4	NA	TRBJ1-2	CASSLKGFWGYTF	TGTGCCAGCAGTTTAAAAGGATTTTGGGGCTACACCTTC
NA	TRBV29-1	NA	TRBJ2-2	CSVPGTGELFF	TGCAGCGTTCCAGGTACCGGGGAGCTGTTTTTT
many	TRBV5-1	NA	TRBJ2-7	CASSPAGVGEQYF	TGCGCCAGCAGCCCTGCTGGGGTTGGCGAGCAGTACTTC
many	TRBV5-1	NA	TRBJ2-3	CASSAGTPIDTQYF	TGCGCCAGCAGCGCCGGGACACCGATAGATACGCAGTATTTT
NA	TRBV11-1	TRBD1	TRBJ2-1	CASSMPGQGRHEQFF	TGTGCCAGCAGCATGCCGGGACAGGGGCGACATGAGCAGTTCTTC
NA	TRBV20-1	TRBD1	TRBJ2-7	CSARDWRQGAYEQYF	TGCAGTGCTAGAGATTGGAGACAGGGGGCCTACGAGCAGTACTTC
many	TRBV6-1	NA	TRBJ2-7	CASKHLDQDSYEQYF	TGTGCCAGCAAACATCTGGACCAAGACTCCTACGAGCAGTACTTC
few	TRBV9	NA	TRBJ2-3	CASSVADTQYF	TGTGCCAGCAGCGTAGCGGATACGCAGTATTTT
many	TRBV10-3	NA	TRBJ2-6	CAISVGGSGANVLTF	TGTGCCATCAGTGTCGGGGGCTCTGGGGCCAACGTCCTGACTTTC
many	TRBV6-5	TRBD2	TRBJ2-2	CASSSGTSGNTGELFF	TGTGCCAGCAGTTCCGGGACTAGCGGAAACACCGGGGAGCTGTTTTTT
NA	TRBV7-9	NA	TRBJ1-2	CASRLGNYGYTF	TGTGCCAGCCGGTTAGGGAACTATGGCTACACCTTC
NA	TRBV2	NA	TRBJ1-5	CASRRDNQPQHF	TGTGCCAGCAGGCGCGACAATCAGCCCCAGCATTTT
NA	TRBV15	NA	TRBJ2-2	CATSRDRPGELFF	TGTGCCACCAGCAGAGATCGACCCGGGGAGCTGTTTTTT
few	TRBV9	TRBD1	TRBJ1-1	CASSPGQGRHTEAFF	TGTGCCAGCAGCCCAGGACAGGGCCGTCACACTGAAGCTTTCTTT
few	TRBV4-2	NA	TRBJ2-2	CASSLFGGGRTGELFF	TGTGCCAGCAGCCTCTTTGGGGGGGGGCGCACCGGGGAGCTGTTTTTT
NA	TRBV6-1	NA	TRBJ2-3	CASRDPGRIGVTDTQYF	TGTGCCAGCAGAGACCCGGGTCGGATCGGGGTCACAGATACGCAGTATTTT
many	TRBV7-9	NA	TRBJ2-2	CASSQAPNTGELFF	TGTGCCAGCAGCCAAGCCCCGAACACCGGGGAGCTGTTTTTT
many	TRBV28	NA	TRBJ2-7	CASSTPDGYEQYF	TGTGCCAGCAGTACGCCAGACGGGTACGAGCAGTACTTC
many	TRBV19	TRBD1	TRBJ2-3	CASRLNWRTGLSTDTQYF	TGTGCCAGTAGACTCAATTGGAGGACAGGACTTAGCACAGATACGCAGTATTTT
NA	TRBV10-1	NA	TRBJ2-1	CASSAALTGAYNEQFF	TGCGCCAGCAGTGCAGCTTTGACGGGAGCCTACAATGAGCAGTTCTTC
once	TRBV7-6	NA	TRBJ2-7	CASSNRDSYEQYF	TGTGCCAGCAGCAACCGAGATTCCTACGAGCAGTACTTC
many	TRBV5-1	TRBD1	TRBJ1-3	CASSLGQPDSGNTIYF	TGCGCCAGCAGCCTGGGACAGCCAGACTCTGGAAACACCATATATTTT
NA	TRBV2	NA	TRBJ1-5	CASSRALNQPQHF	TGTGCCAGCAGCCGAGCCCTAAATCAGCCCCAGCATTTT
few	TRBV20-1	NA	TRBJ2-5	CSASQGDETQYF	TGCAGTGCTAGTCAAGGGGATGAGACCCAGTACTTC
many	TRBV5-4	NA	TRBJ2-6	CASSLLGANVLTF	TGTGCCAGCAGCTTGCTAGGGGCCAACGTCCTGACTTTC
NA	TRBV10-3	TRBD2	TRBJ2-5	CASTGTSGQETQYF	TGTGCCAGCACCGGGACTAGCGGCCAAGAGACCCAGTACTTC
NA	TRBV19	NA	TRBJ1-2	CASSAWTDDYGYTF	TGTGCCAGTAGTGCCTGGACAGATGACTATGGCTACACCTTC
NA	TRBV11-1	NA	TRBJ1-4	CASSLAETFGVEKPFF	TGTGCCAGCAGCTTAGCGGAAACGTTTGGGGTTGAAAAACCGTTTTTT
NA	TRBV2	TRBD1	TRBJ1-1	CASTAGQANTEAFF	TGTGCCAGCACCGCGGGACAGGCAAACACTGAAGCTTTCTTT
NA	TRBV7-6	TRBD1	TRBJ2-7	CASSPGTAEQYF	TGTGCCAGCAGCCCGGGGACAGCTGAGCAGTACTTC
NA	TRBV4-2	NA	TRBJ1-2	CASSLADGNYGYTF	TGTGCCAGCAGCTTAGCGGACGGCAACTATGGCTACACCTTC
NA	TRBV24-1	TRBD2	TRBJ2-1	CATSDHTSGVYNEQFF	TGTGCCACCAGTGACCATACTAGCGGGGTCTACAATGAGCAGTTCTTC
many	TRBV29-1	NA	TRBJ2-2	CSVSRGVDTGELFF	TGCAGCGTTTCCAGGGGGGTTGACACCGGGGAGCTGTTTTTT
many	TRBV6-1	NA	TRBJ1-1	CASSEANTEAFF	TGTGCCAGCAGTGAAGCAAACACTGAAGCTTTCTTT
NA	TRBV20-1	TRBD1	TRBJ1-6	CSARVRGSSPLHF	TGCAGTGCTAGAGTCAGGGGGAGCTCACCCCTCCACTTT